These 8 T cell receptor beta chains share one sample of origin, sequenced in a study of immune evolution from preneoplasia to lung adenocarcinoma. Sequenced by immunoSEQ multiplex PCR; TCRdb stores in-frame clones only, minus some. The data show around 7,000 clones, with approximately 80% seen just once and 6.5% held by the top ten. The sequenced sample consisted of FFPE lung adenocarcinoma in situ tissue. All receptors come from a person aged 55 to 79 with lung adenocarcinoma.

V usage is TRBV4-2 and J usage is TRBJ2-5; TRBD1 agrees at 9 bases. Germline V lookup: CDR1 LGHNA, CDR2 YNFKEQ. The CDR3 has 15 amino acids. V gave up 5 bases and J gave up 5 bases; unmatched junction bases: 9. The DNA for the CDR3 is TGTGCCAGCAGCTCCCGGACAGGGGACATTGAGACCCAGTACTTC. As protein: CASSSRTGDIETQYF.

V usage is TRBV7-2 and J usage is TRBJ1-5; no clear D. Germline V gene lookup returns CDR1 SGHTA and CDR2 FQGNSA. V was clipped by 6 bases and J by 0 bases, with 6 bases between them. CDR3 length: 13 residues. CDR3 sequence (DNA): TGTGCCAGCAGTGGTAGTAGCAATCAGCCCCAGCATTTT. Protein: CASSGSSNQPQHF.

The CDR3 is CASSDFTEAFF. The CDR3 nucleotides read TGTGCCAGCAGCGATTTCACTGAAGCTTTCTTT. The chain has TRBV5-4 and TRBJ1-1; D gene unclear. Trimming removed 4 bases from V and 4 bases from J, with 5 bases in between. Looked up from germline, CDR1 is SGHNT and CDR2 is YYREEE (reference sequence). The CDR3 sequence is 11 residues long.

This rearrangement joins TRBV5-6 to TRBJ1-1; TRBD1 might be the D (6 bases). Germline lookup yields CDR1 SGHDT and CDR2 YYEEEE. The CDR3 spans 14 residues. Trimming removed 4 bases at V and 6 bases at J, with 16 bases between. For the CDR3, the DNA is TGTGCCAGCAGCCGCCGGGGGCCCGGGGCTGAAGCTTTCTTT. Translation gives CASSRRGPGAEAFF.

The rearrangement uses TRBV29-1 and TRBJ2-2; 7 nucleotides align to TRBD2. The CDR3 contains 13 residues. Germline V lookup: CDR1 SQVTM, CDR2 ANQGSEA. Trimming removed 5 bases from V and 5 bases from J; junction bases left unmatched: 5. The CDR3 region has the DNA TGCAGCGTTTCGACTAGCTCTACCGGGGAGCTGTTTTTT. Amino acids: CSVSTSSTGELFF.

The CDR3 nucleotides are TGTGCCAGCAGCCGGGAGGGGGTGGGAGAGACCCAGTACTTC. This translates into CASSREGVGETQYF. The chain combines TRBV9 with TRBJ2-5, with TRBD2 matching over 8 bases. The V segment lost 4 bases and the J segment 4 bases; nucleotides outside the gene matches: 6. CDR1 is SGDLS and CDR2 is YYNGEE in the germline V gene. The CDR3 spans 14 residues.

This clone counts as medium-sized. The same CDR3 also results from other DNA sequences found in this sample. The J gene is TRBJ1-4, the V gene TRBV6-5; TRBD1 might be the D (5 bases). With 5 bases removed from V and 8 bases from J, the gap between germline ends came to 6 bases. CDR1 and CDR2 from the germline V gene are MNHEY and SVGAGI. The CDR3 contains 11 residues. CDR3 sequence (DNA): TGTGCCAGCAGTCGGGGGGAAAAACTGTTTTTT. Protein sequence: CASSRGEKLFF.

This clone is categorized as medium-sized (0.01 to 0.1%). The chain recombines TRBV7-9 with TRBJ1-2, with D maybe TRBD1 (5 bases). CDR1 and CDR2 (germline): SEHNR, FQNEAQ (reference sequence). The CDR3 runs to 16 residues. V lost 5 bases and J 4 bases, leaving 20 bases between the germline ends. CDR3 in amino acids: CASSVGLQAIIYGYTF. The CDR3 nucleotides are TGTGCCAGCAGCGTAGGTTTACAGGCGATCATCTATGGCTACACCTTC.